The 15 T cell receptor beta chains given below trace back to one sample, sequenced in a study of Graves' ophthalmopathy and Graves' hyperthyroidism. Amplification from RNA transcripts yielded the TCR beta CDR3 regions. The library came from an HTBI-primed first-round RT-PCR and a second-round multiplex PCR. In TCRdb, the multiplex PCR reads were re-called with MiXCR into one record per CDR3 protein. The repertoire holds 300,000 to 450,000 distinct CDR3 sequences, with about a sixth as singletons. Sequencing used peripheral blood. All receptors come from an adult woman with stable Graves' hyperthyroidism.

Ten or more counts support this clonotype. The gene calls are TRBV18 and TRBJ1-2, with D uncertain. The V gene lost 4 bases and the J gene lost 2 bases, with 14 bases spanning the gap. This CDR3 spans 15 amino acids. Germline-derived CDR1 and CDR2 are KGHSH and LQKENI. CDR3 protein: CASSRDRELNYGYTF. The CDR3, as DNA: TGTGCCAGCTCACGAGACCGGGAACTAAACTATGGCTACACCTTC.

The rearrangement links TRBV6-1 to TRBJ2-7; D is possibly TRBD2 (5 bases). CDR1 and CDR2 from the germline V gene are MNHNS and SASEGT. The ends were cut back, 6 bases at V and 3 bases at J, with 18 bases in the middle. The CDR3 runs 15 residues. CDR3 DNA: TGTGCCAGCAGAGACCGACGGGGTCCCCTCTACGAGCAGTACTTC. Protein sequence: CASRDRRGPLYEQYF.

About this clonotype itself: This sequence may be a read error, since a much larger clone differs from it by one base. The rearrangement joins TRBV30 to TRBJ2-7; perhaps D is TRBD1 or TRBD2 (5 bases each). V was shortened by 3 bases and J by 12 bases, with 18 bases between the two germline ends. Looked up from germline, CDR1 is GTSNPN and CDR2 is SVGIG (reference sequence). The CDR3 contains 12 residues. The CDR3 DNA is TGTGCCTGGAGGGGGCGGAACCACCGGGGGTACTTC. Translated, it gives CAWRGRNHRGYF. The full variable domain, with the rest looked up from reference TRBV30 and TRBJ2-7, is SQTIHQWPATLVQPVGSPLSLECTVEGTSNPNLYWYRQAAGRGLQLLFYSVGIGQISSEVPQNLSASRPQDRQFILSSKKLLLSDSGFYLCAWRGRNHRGYFGPGTRLTVT.

This clonotype was counted ten times or more. The CDR3 here is CSGGQMNTEAFF. The CDR3 DNA reads as TGCAGCGGAGGACAGATGAACACTGAAGCTTTCTTT. This sequence joins TRBV29-1 and TRBJ1-1; a weak D match, TRBD1 (6 bases). V lost 7 bases and J 0 bases, leaving 9 bases between the germline ends. Germline V gene lookup returns CDR1 SQVTM and CDR2 ANQGSEA. This CDR3 spans 12 amino acids.

This clonotype was observed many times. This chain links TRBV27 with TRBJ1-5, with TRBD1 identical over 8 bases. The CDR3 loop spans 14 amino acids. The V gene's germline CDR1 is MNHEY and CDR2 SMNVEV (reference sequence). The junction had 2 bases not matched to a gene; V was cut back by 5 bases and J by 2 bases. CDR3 residues: CASSPDRGNQPQHF. CDR3 DNA: TGTGCCAGCAGTCCGGACAGGGGCAATCAGCCCCAGCATTTT.

In DNA, the CDR3 is TGTGCCAGCAGTGAATATTCCAGGGAAACGAATAGCAATCAGCCCCAGCATTTT. This codes for CASSEYSRETNSNQPQHF. This chain uses TRBV25-1 with TRBJ1-5; weak D call: TRBD1 (5 bases). The V gene lost 0 bases and the J gene lost 0 bases, with 15 bases spanning the gap. This CDR3 has 18 residues. The germline V gene has CDR1 MGHDK and CDR2 SYGVNS.

This clonotype was observed many times. The rearrangement links TRBV12-3 or TRBV12-4 to TRBJ2-3; D may be TRBD2 (5 bases). The V end was cut by 2 bases, the J end by 5 bases, with 8 bases between. The CDR3 covers 13 residues. The CDR3 bases are TGTGCCAGCAGTTTAAGACGGGGAGATACGCAGTATTTT. It specifies CASSLRRGDTQYF.

This clonotype appeared many times. One junction end disagrees with the germline gene, perhaps due to a read error. The rearrangement uses TRBV20-1 and TRBJ2-7, with D tentatively TRBD2 (6 bases). Germline CDR1 and CDR2: DFQATT and SNEGSKA (reference sequence). The length of the CDR3 is 13 residues. The CDR3 is CSSRGRGTYEQYF. CDR3 nucleotides: TGCAGTTCTAGAGGTCGCGGGACCTACGAGCAGTACTTC.

This clonotype was seen many times. The chain recombines TRBV30 with TRBJ2-7; 12 bases map to TRBD2. V was clipped by 0 bases and J by 3 bases; unmatched bases: 6. From germline, CDR1 is GTSNPN and CDR2 SVGIG (reference sequence). CDR3 length equals 16 residues. The CDR3 bases are TGTGCCTGGAGTGTAACTAGCGGGGGGTTCAGCTACGAGCAGTACTTC. Residues: CAWSVTSGGFSYEQYF.

The V and J genes are TRBV28 and TRBJ1-2; TRBD1 might be the D (6 bases). This CDR3 has 14 amino acids. The V end lost 7 bases, the J end lost 7 bases, and 19 bases lay between the germline ends. Germline-derived CDR1 and CDR2 are MDHEN and SYDVKM. The CDR3: CASILGGRRFGYTF. CDR3 nucleotides: TGTGCCAGCATCCTGGGGGGGCGCAGGTTTGGCTACACCTTC.

This clonotype was found many times. The chain combines TRBV20-1 with TRBJ2-7; TRBD2 matches 15 bases. The CDR3 loop spans 14 amino acids. Per germline, CDR1 DFQATT and CDR2 SNEGSKA (reference sequence). The junction had 9 bases not matched to a gene; V was cut back by 6 bases and J by 9 bases. The CDR3, as DNA: TGCAGTGCCCGGACTAGCGGGAGGGCCAAGGTGCAGTACTTC. Encoded protein: CSARTSGRAKVQYF.

The V gene is TRBV5-1, the J gene TRBJ1-3; D may be TRBD1 (5 bases). The CDR3 extends over 16 amino acids. The V gene lost 0 bases and the J gene lost 0 bases, with 10 bases spanning the gap. In germline, CDR1 is SGHRS, CDR2 YFSETQ. Written as DNA, the CDR3 is TGCGCCAGCAGCTTGGCCCCGACAGACTCTGGAAACACCATATATTTT. Residues: CASSLAPTDSGNTIYF. Full variable domain (rest looked up from reference TRBV5-1 and TRBJ1-3): KAGVTQTPRYLIKTRGQQVTLSCSPISGHRSVSWYQQTPGQGLQFLFEYFSETQRNKGNFPGRFSGRQFSNSRSEMNVSTLELGDSALYLCASSLAPTDSGNTIYFGEGSWLTVV.

This clonotype was recorded at least ten times. The chain links TRBV20-1 to TRBJ1-1, with D possibly matching TRBD1 (5 bases). Trimming pared 5 bases from V and 5 bases from J, leaving 21 bases between. Germline V CDR1 and CDR2: DFQATT, SNEGSKA (reference sequence). The CDR3 is 15 residues long. CDR3 in DNA: TGCAGTGCTTTCAATCCTGGGGGGGGAGGGACTGAAGCTTTCTTT. Translating it yields CSAFNPGGGGTEAFF.

This clonotype was counted between two and nine times. The chain employs TRBV4-1 and TRBJ1-2; D is undetermined. Trimming took off 2 bases at V and 1 base at J, with 8 bases between the two ends. The CDR3 extends over 14 amino acids. The germline V gene encodes CDR1 MGHRA and CDR2 YSYEKL. The CDR3 DNA sequence: TGCGCCAGCAGCCAAACGACGGGTAACTATGGCTACACCTTC. It is translated as CASSQTTGNYGYTF.

The table lists this clonotype with many counts. The chain has TRBV29-1 and TRBJ1-2; 7 bases line up with TRBD1. The CDR3 is made up of 15 amino acids. CDR1 is SQVTM and CDR2 is ANQGSEA in the germline V gene. The ends lost 7 bases at V and 4 bases at J; junction bases unmatched: 15. The CDR3 protein is CSATGGTGTVYGYTF. Written as DNA, the CDR3 is TGCAGCGCGACAGGCGGAACCGGGACAGTCTATGGCTACACCTTC.